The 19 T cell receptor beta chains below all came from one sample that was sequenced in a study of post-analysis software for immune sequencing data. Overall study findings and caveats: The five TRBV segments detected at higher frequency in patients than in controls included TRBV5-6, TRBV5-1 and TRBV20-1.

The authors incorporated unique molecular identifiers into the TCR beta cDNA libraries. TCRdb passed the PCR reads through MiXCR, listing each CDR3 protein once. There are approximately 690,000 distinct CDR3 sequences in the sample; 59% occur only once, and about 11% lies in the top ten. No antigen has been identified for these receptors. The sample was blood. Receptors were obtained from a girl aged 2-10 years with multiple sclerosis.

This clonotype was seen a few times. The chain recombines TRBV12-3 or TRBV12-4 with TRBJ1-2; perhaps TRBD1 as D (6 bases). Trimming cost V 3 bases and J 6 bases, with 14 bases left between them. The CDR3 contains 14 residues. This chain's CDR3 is CASSFGQGMNGYTF. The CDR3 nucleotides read TGTGCCAGCAGTTTCGGGCAGGGGATGAATGGCTACACCTTC.

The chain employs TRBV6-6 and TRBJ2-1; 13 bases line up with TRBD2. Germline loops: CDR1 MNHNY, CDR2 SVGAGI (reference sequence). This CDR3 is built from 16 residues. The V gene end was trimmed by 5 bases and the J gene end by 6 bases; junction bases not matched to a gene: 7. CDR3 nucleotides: TGTGCCAGCAGTCGGCGGACTAGCGGGGGATTCAATGAGCAGTTCTTC. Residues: CASSRRTSGGFNEQFF.

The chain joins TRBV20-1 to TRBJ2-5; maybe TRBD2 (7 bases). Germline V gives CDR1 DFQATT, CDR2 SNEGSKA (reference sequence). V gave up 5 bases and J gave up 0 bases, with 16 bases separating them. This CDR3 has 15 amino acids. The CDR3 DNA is TGCAGTGCTGCGCCACAGGGAGGGTACCAAGAGACCCAGTACTTC. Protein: CSAAPQGGYQETQYF.

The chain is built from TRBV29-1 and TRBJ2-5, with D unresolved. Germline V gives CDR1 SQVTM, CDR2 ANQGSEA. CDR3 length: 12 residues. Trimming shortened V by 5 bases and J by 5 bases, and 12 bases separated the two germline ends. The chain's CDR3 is CSVTTNGETQYF. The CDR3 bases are TGCAGCGTTACAACAAACGGGGAGACCCAGTACTTC.

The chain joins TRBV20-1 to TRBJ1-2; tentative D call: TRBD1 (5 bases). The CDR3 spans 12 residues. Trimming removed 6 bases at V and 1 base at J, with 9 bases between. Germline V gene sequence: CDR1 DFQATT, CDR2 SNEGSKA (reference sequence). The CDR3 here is CSAPTDNYGYTF. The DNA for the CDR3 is TGCAGTGCCCCGACAGATAACTATGGCTACACCTTC.

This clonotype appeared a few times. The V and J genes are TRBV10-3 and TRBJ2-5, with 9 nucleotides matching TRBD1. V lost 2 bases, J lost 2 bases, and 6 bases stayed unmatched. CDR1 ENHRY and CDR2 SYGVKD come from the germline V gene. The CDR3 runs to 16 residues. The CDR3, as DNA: TGTGCCATCAGTGAGGCAACAGGGGGCGGTCAAGAGACCCAGTACTTC. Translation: CAISEATGGGQETQYF.

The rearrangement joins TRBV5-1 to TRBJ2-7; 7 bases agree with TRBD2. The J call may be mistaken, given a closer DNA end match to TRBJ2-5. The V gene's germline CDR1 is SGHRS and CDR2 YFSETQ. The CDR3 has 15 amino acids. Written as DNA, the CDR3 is TGCGCCAGCAGCTTGGGGGCGGGAGACGCGGAGACCCAGTACTTC. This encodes CASSLGAGDAETQYF.

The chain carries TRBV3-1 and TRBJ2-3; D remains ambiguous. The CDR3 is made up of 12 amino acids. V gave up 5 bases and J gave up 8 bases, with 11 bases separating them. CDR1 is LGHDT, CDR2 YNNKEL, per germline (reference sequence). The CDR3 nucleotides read TGTGCCAGCAGCGAACAGTGGGGTACGCAGTATTTT. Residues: CASSEQWGTQYF.

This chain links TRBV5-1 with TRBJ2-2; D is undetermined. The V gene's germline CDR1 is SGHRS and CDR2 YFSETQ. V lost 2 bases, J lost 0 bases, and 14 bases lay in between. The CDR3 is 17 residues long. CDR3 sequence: CASSFGRGHPNTGELFF. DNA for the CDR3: TGCGCCAGCAGCTTCGGCAGAGGCCACCCGAACACCGGGGAGCTGTTTTTT.

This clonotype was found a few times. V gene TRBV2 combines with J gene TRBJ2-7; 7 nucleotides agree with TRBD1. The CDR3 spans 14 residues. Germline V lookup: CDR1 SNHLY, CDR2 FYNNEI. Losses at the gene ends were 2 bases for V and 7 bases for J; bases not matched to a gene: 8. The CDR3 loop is CASSESGTAPEQYF. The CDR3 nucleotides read TGTGCCAGCAGTGAATCGGGGACAGCACCTGAGCAGTACTTC.

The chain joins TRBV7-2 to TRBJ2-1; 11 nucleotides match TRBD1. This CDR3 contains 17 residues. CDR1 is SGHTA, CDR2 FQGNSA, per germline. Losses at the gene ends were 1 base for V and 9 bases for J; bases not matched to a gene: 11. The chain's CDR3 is CASSLVAGTGGTSEQFF. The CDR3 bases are TGTGCCAGCAGCTTAGTAGCGGGGACAGGGGGTACGAGTGAGCAGTTCTTC.

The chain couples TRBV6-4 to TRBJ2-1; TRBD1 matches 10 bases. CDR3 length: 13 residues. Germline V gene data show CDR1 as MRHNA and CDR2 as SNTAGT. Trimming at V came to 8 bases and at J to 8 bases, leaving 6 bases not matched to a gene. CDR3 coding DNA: TGTGCCAGCGGGACAGGGGTGGGAGATGAGCAGTTCTTC. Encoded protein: CASGTGVGDEQFF.

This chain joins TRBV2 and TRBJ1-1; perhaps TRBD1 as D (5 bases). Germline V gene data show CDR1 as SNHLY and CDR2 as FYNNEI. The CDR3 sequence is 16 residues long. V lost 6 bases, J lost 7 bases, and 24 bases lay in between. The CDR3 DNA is TGTGCCAGCAGGCGAGCTGGGGCCAGGGCCGACAGTGAAGCTTTCTTT. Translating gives CASRRAGARADSEAFF.

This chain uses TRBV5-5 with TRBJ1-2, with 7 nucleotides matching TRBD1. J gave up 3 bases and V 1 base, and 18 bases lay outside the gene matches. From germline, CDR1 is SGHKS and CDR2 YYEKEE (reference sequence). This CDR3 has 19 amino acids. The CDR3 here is CASSLMTPGRQGVHYGYTF. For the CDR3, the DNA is TGTGCCAGCAGCTTGATGACTCCCGGCCGGCAGGGGGTACACTATGGCTACACCTTC.

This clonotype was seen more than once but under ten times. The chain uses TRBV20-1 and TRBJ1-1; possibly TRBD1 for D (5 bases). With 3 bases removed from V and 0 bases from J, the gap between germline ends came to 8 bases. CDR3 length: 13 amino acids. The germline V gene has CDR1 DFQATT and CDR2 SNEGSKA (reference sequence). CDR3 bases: TGCAGTGCTAGGAGACAGCTGAACACTGAAGCTTTCTTT. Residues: CSARRQLNTEAFF.

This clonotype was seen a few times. The DNA of the CDR3 is TGTGCCAGCAGTCGACGCGGACAGGGGGCCTACAATGAGCAGTTCTTC. It is translated as CASSRRGQGAYNEQFF. The rearrangement joins TRBV12-3 or TRBV12-4 to TRBJ2-1; 10 bases are a match to TRBD1. With V trimmed by 5 bases and J by 2 bases, 6 bases remained unmatched. This CDR3 is 16 amino acids long.

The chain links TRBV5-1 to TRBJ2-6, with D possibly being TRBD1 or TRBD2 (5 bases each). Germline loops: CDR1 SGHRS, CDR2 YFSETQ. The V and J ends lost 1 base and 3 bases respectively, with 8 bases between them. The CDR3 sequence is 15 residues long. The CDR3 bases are TGCGCCAGCAGCTTGAGGGGAGATGGGGCCAACGTCCTGACTTTC. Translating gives CASSLRGDGANVLTF.

The DNA for the CDR3 is TGTGCCAGCGTCCTAGCGGGGGGGCCAGGTGAGCAGTTCTTC. This gives the protein CASVLAGGPGEQFF. The gene calls are TRBV6-2 or TRBV6-3 and TRBJ2-1; 12 nucleotides line up with TRBD2. The CDR3 length is 14 residues. The ends lost 8 bases at V and 9 bases at J; junction bases unmatched: 8. Looked up from germline, CDR1 is MNHEY and CDR2 is SVGEGT.

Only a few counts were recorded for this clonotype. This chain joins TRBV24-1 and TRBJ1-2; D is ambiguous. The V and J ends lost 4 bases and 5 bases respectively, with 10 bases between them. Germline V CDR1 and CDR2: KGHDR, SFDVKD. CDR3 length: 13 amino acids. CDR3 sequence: CATSEEGGYGYTF. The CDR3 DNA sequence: TGTGCCACCAGTGAGGAAGGTGGATATGGCTACACCTTC.